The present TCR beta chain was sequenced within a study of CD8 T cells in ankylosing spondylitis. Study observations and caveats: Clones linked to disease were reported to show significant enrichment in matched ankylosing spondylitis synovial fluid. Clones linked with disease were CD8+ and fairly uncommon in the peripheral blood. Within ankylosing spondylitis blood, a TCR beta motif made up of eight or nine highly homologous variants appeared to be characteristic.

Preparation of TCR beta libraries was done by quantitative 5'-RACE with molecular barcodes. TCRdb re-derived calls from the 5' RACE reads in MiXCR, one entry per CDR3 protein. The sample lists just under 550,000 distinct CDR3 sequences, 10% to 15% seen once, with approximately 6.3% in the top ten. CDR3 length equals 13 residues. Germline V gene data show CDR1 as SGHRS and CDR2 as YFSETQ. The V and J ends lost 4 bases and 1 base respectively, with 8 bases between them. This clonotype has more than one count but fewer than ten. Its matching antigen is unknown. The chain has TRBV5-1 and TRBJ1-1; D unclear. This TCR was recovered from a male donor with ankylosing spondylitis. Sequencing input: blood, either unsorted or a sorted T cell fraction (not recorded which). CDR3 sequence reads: CASSVYRNTEAFF. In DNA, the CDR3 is TGCGCCAGCAGCGTATACAGGAACACTGAAGCTTTCTTT.